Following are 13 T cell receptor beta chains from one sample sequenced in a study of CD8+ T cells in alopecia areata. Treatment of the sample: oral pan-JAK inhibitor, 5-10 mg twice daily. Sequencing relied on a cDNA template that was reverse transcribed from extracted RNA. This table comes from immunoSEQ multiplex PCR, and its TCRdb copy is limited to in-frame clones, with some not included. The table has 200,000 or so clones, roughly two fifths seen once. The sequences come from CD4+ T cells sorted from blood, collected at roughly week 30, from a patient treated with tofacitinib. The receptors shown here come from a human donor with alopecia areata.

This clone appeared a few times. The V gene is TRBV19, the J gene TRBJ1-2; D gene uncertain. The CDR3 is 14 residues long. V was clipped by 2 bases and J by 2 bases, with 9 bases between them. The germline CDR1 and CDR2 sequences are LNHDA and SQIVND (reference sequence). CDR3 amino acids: CASSINGRNYGYTF. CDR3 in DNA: TGTGCCAGTAGTATAAACGGACGGAACTATGGCTACACCTTC.

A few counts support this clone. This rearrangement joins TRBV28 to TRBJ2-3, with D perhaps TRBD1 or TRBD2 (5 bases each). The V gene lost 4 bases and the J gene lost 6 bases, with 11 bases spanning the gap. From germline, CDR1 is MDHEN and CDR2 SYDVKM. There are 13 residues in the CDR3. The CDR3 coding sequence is TGTGCCAGCAGTTATGGGGGAGTGGATACGCAGTATTTT. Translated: CASSYGGVDTQYF.

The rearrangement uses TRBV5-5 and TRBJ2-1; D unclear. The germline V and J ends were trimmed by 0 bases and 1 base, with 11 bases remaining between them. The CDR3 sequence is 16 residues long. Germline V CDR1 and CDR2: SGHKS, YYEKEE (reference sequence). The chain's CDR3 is CASSLDSTVSYNEQFF. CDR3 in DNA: TGTGCCAGCAGCTTGGATTCGACGGTATCCTACAATGAGCAGTTCTTC.

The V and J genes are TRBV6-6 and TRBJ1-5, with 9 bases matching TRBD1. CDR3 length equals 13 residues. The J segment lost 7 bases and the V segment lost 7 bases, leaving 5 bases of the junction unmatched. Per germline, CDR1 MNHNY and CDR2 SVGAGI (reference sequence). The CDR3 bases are TGTGCCAGCACCGGGACAGGGTCCCAGCCCCAGCATTTT. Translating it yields CASTGTGSQPQHF.

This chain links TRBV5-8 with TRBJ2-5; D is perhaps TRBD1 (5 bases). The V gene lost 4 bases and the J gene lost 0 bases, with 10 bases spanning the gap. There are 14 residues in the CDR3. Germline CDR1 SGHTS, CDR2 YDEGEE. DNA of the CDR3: TGTGCCAGCAGCCATGGCAGGGACCAAGAGACCCAGTACTTC. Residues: CASSHGRDQETQYF.

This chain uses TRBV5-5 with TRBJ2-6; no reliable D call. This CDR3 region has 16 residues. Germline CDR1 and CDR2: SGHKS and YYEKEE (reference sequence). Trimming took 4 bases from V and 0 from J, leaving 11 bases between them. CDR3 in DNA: TGTGCCAGCAGCCGTTCAGGTTTCTCTGGGGCCAACGTCCTGACTTTC. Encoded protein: CASSRSGFSGANVLTF.

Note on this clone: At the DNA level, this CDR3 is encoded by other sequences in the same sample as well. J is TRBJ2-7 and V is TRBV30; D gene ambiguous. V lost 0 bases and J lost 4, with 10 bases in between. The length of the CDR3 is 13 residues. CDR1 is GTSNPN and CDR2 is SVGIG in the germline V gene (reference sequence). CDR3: CAWSVRSGYEQYF. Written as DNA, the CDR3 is TGTGCCTGGAGTGTACGAAGTGGGTACGAGCAGTACTTC.

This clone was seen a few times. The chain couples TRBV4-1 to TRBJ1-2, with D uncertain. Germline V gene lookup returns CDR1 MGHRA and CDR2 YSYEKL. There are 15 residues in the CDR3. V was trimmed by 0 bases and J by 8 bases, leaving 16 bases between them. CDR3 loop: CASSQDPGVFGGYTF. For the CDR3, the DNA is TGCGCCAGCAGCCAAGATCCCGGGGTATTCGGGGGCTACACCTTC.

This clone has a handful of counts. The CDR3 region is CASSLDRVDGYTF. The CDR3 region has the DNA TGTGCCAGCAGCCTGGACAGGGTTGATGGCTACACCTTC. V and J are TRBV6-1 and TRBJ1-2, with 8 bases that match TRBD1. Unmatched junction bases numbered 6, after V lost 6 bases and J lost 6 bases. The CDR3 spans 13 residues. CDR1 is MNHNS and CDR2 is SASEGT in the germline V gene.

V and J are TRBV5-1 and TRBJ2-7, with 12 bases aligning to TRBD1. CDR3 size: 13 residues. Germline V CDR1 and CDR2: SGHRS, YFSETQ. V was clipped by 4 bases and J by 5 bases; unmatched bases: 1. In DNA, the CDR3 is TGCGCCAGCAGCCGGGACAGGGGGCACGAGCAGTACTTC. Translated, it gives CASSRDRGHEQYF.

The CDR3 loop is CASSPTGVRTDTQYF. CDR3 in DNA: TGTGCCAGCTCACCTACCGGGGTTCGCACAGATACGCAGTATTTT. The chain recombines TRBV2 with TRBJ2-3, with D possibly TRBD2 on 5 matching bases. Germline V gives CDR1 SNHLY, CDR2 FYNNEI. The CDR3 sequence is 15 residues long. V was pared by 8 bases and J by 1 base, with 16 bases between.

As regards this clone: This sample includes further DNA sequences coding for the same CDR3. The chain's CDR3 is CASSSVNTEAFF. The CDR3 region has the DNA TGTGCCAGCAGTAGCGTGAACACTGAAGCTTTCTTT. V and J are TRBV6-5 and TRBJ1-1, with D uncertain. Trimming cost V 5 bases and J 0 bases, with 4 bases left between them. The CDR3 runs 12 residues. Germline V CDR1 and CDR2: MNHEY, SVGAGI.

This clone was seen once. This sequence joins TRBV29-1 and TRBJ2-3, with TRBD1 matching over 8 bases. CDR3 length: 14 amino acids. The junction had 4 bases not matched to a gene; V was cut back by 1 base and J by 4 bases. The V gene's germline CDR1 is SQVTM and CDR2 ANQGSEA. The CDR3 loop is CSVEARQGSDTQYF. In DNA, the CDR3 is TGCAGCGTTGAAGCCAGACAGGGGTCAGATACGCAGTATTTT.